This T cell receptor (beta chain) was obtained from a study of T-cell reconstitution after alpha-beta-depleted transplantation in children. Germline V gene lookup returns CDR1 LGHDT and CDR2 YNNKEL (reference sequence). The V and J ends lost 1 base and 6 bases, in that order; junction bases with no gene match: 11. This CDR3 is built from 17 residues. During its preparation, the TCRbeta library received unique molecular identifiers. MiXCR, applied by TCRdb to the PCR reads, yields one record per CDR3 protein. The sample yields nearly 550,000 distinct CDR3 sequences, 18% seen once. The source of this sequence is a human donor who donated a stem cell graft to a child with acute lymphoblastic leukemia. The J gene is TRBJ2-1, the V gene TRBV3-1; 8 nucleotides agree with TRBD2. The sequencing here drew on PBMCs from the stem cell graft donor, taken from the stem cell graft. The CDR3 loop is CASSQVSTSGTTNEQFF. The CDR3 coding sequence is TGTGCCAGCAGCCAAGTGAGTACTAGCGGAACGACCAATGAGCAGTTCTTC.